A selection of T cell receptor beta chains follows, all from one sample in a study of cytomegalovirus exposure and HLA in healthy donors. The assay was immunoSEQ multiplex PCR, and TCRdb's table has in-frame clones only and misses some. The sample yields roughly 110,000 clones, 74% seen once. Sequencing was performed on PBMCs. Receptors were obtained from a woman aged 40 to 49 in good health and CMV-seropositive. CDR3s include the opening cysteine and the closing phenylalanine or tryptophan. The D gene is left open where the match is weak. Clone size appears in some rows only: once, few, many, or a class for an expanded clone.

CASSRDNHEKLFF | TGTGCCAGCAGCCGGGACAACCATGAAAAACTGTTTTTT | . | TRBV2 | 13 | . | TRBJ1-4
CASSYSRQGDTEAFF | TGTGCCAGCAGTTACTCTCGACAGGGAGACACTGAAGCTTTCTTT | . | TRBV6-5 | 15 | TRBD1 | TRBJ1-1
CASSLNKAVNTEAFF | TGCGCCAGCAGCTTAAACAAGGCGGTGAACACTGAAGCTTTCTTT | . | TRBV5-1 | 15 | . | TRBJ1-1
CAWSLTRHSGNTIYF | TGTGCCTGGAGTCTGACCCGACACTCTGGAAACACCATATATTTT | few | TRBV30 | 15 | . | TRBJ1-3
CASSALLSLAGEAYEQYF | TGTGCCAGCAGCGCCTTGCTTAGCCTAGCGGGGGAAGCCTACGAGCAGTACTTC | . | TRBV7-6 | 18 | TRBD2 | TRBJ2-7
CASSLCQGSQSAQHF | TGTGCCAGCAGTTTATGCCAGGGGAGCCAATCAGCCCAGCATTTT | . | TRBV27 | 15 | . | TRBJ1-5
CSVENRGLNTEAFF | TGCAGCGTTGAAAATAGGGGGCTGAACACTGAAGCTTTCTTT | . | TRBV29-1 | 14 | TRBD1 | TRBJ1-1
CASSPSGTSGRSSYNEQFF | TGTGCCAGCAGCCCCTCCGGGACTAGCGGGAGGAGCTCCTACAATGAGCAGTTCTTC | . | TRBV11-1 | 19 | TRBD2 | TRBJ2-1
CASSYTGTREGYTF | TGTGCCAGCAGTTACACCGGGACAAGGGAAGGCTACACCTTC | . | TRBV6-5 | 14 | . | TRBJ1-2
CASLGGSTNTGELFF | TGTGCCAGCCTCGGAGGGAGTACGAACACCGGGGAGCTGTTTTTT | . | TRBV28 | 15 | . | TRBJ2-2
CASVDRQGENGYTF | TGTGCCAGCGTCGACCGGCAGGGTGAGAATGGCTACACCTTC | . | TRBV7-9 | 14 | . | TRBJ1-2